This is a list of T cell receptor beta chains from one sample in a study of beta chain features in type 1 diabetes. Repertoires were generated with immunoSEQ multiplex PCR, while TCRdb's copy carries only in-frame clones and drops some. The table includes some 250,000 clones, 11% to 15% detected once. The specimen was naive CD4+ T cells from blood. These TCRs come from a man aged 25 to 40 with type 1 diabetes. Both conserved end residues are part of each CDR3. The D gene is left open where the match is weak. Size tells how often a clone was seen (once, few, many) or the class of an expanded clone, and some rows leave it out.

abundance,d_gene,j_gene,v_gene,CDR3nt,CDR3aa
.,TRBD1,TRBJ1-2,TRBV30,TGTGCCTGGAGGTCCCAGGCGACAGGGGGTGGCTACACCTTC,CAWRSQATGGGYTF
few,.,TRBJ2-3,TRBV9,TGTGCCAGCAGCCCGGGGGCAGATACGCAGTATTTT,CASSPGADTQYF
.,TRBD2,TRBJ2-2,TRBV4-1,TGCGCCAGCAGCCAAGAAGGAAGCGGGGCGAACACCGGGGAGCTGTTTTTT,CASSQEGSGANTGELFF
few,.,TRBJ1-2,TRBV7-8,TGTGCCAGCAGCCCCGAACGGAGGGGTGCTGGCTACACCTTC,CASSPERRGAGYTF
.,TRBD1,TRBJ2-3,TRBV7-2,TGTGCCAGCAGCTTAGTTGGCAGGGGGACAGATACGCAGTATTTT,CASSLVGRGTDTQYF
.,.,TRBJ2-3,TRBV5-1,TGCGCCAGCAGCCAGATTAGACAGGAAGATACGCAGTATTTT,CASSQIRQEDTQYF
.,.,TRBJ2-1,TRBV18,TGTGCCAGCTCACCTCCGGGGTTCTGGGACAATGAGCAGTTCTTC,CASSPPGFWDNEQFF
few,TRBD2,TRBJ2-3,TRBV7-2,TGTGCCAGCAGCTTCTCGCTGGCGGGAGGCCCGATACCCGTGCATTTT,CASSFSLAGGPIPVHF
.,.,TRBJ2-2,TRBV9,TGTGCCAGCAGCGTCTACACCGGGGAGCTGTTTTTT,CASSVYTGELFF
few,TRBD2,TRBJ2-1,TRBV15,TGTGCCACCAGCAGAGACGCGGGACTAGCGGGAGCCGGTGAGCAGTTCTTC,CATSRDAGLAGAGEQFF
.,.,TRBJ1-2,TRBV27,TGTGCCAGCAGCACCCGACAGCACCTCTATGGCTACACCTTC,CASSTRQHLYGYTF
few,TRBD2,TRBJ2-7,TRBV19,TGTGCCAGTAAAGAGACTAGCGGGTACGAGCAGTACTTC,CASKETSGYEQYF
.,TRBD1,TRBJ2-7,TRBV6-6,TGTGCCAGCAGTGACTTCTCAGGGGGACCTAGTGAGCAGTACTTC,CASSDFSGGPSEQYF
few,TRBD1,TRBJ2-7,TRBV5-1,TGCGCCAGCAGCTTGGCCGGACAGGGGGCCGGTTACTACGAGCAGTACTTC,CASSLAGQGAGYYEQYF
.,TRBD1,TRBJ2-7,TRBV7-2,TGTGCCAGCAGCTTAGTTACAGGGGTGGAGTACGAGCAGTACTTC,CASSLVTGVEYEQYF
few,TRBD2,TRBJ2-5,TRBV7-2,TGTGCCAGCAGCTTCCAGCGGGGGGGAGGTGAGACCCAGTACTTC,CASSFQRGGGETQYF
.,.,TRBJ1-2,TRBV27,TGTGCCAGCAGTTTGTCCCAATCGGACTATGGCTACACCTTC,CASSLSQSDYGYTF
few,TRBD1,TRBJ1-2,TRBV5-4,TGTGCCAGCAGCTTACAGGGGGAGGTATACTACACCTTC,CASSLQGEVYYTF
few,.,TRBJ2-5,TRBV27,TGTGCCAGCAGTTTTAGGACATCTGAGACCCAGTACTTC,CASSFRTSETQYF
.,TRBD2,TRBJ2-5,TRBV5-1,TGCGCCAGCAGCGGTGGGACTAGAGAAGAGACCCAGTACTTC,CASSGGTREETQYF
.,TRBD1,TRBJ1-2,TRBV19,TGTGCCAGTAGTCCGACAGGGTTAAGAGGCTACACCTTC,CASSPTGLRGYTF
few,TRBD1,TRBJ1-4,TRBV7-9,TGTGCCAGCAGCTTAGTCCCCGGGACAGGGAATGAAAAACTGTTTTTT,CASSLVPGTGNEKLFF
.,.,TRBJ1-2,TRBV30,TGTGCCTGGAGTCATCAATACGGGGTGGAAGGCTACACCTTC,CAWSHQYGVEGYTF
few,.,TRBJ2-7,TRBV19,TGTGCCAGTAGTACTGCCTACGAGCAGTACTTC,CASSTAYEQYF
.,.,TRBJ2-1,TRBV7-9,TGTGCCAGCAGCTTAGGGTCTCTACTGGAGCAGTTCTTC,CASSLGSLLEQFF
few,TRBD2,TRBJ2-1,TRBV7-2,TGTGCCAGCAGCTTAGTGGCGGGGGAATACAATGAGCAGTTCTTC,CASSLVAGEYNEQFF
.,.,TRBJ2-3,TRBV7-9,TGTGCCAGCAGCTTAGCAGCCAGGGACACAGATACGCAGTATTTT,CASSLAARDTDTQYF
.,TRBD1,TRBJ1-5,TRBV5-1,TGCGCCAGCAGCCAAGCAGGGGGAGGCAATCAGCCCCAGCATTTT,CASSQAGGGNQPQHF
.,.,TRBJ1-1,TRBV4-1,TGCGCCAGCAGCCAAGATCCCTTTAAATTGAGCGGGATGAACACTGAAGCTTTCTTT,CASSQDPFKLSGMNTEAFF
.,.,TRBJ1-2,TRBV25-1,TGTGCCAGCAGAGGGGCAGGGGCTAACTATGGCTACACCTTC,CASRGAGANYGYTF
few,TRBD1,TRBJ2-5,TRBV2,TGTGCCAGCAGAGGGACAGGGCAAGAGACCCAGTACTTC,CASRGTGQETQYF
.,.,TRBJ1-1,TRBV2,TGTGCCAGCCTCGATGGGGGGACTGAAGCTTTCTTT,CASLDGGTEAFF
.,TRBD2,TRBJ2-3,TRBV11-2,TGTGCCAGCAGCTTAAATTTGAAAGCGGGGCCCACAGATACGCAGTATTTT,CASSLNLKAGPTDTQYF
few,.,TRBJ1-1,TRBV9,TGTGCCAGCAGCGTAGAGATGAGCACTGAAGCTTTCTTT,CASSVEMSTEAFF
.,TRBD1,TRBJ2-7,TRBV2,TGTGCCAGCAGTGAAGTCGACAGGGGGGAGCAGTACTTC,CASSEVDRGEQYF
few,TRBD1,TRBJ2-3,TRBV9,TGTGCCAGCAGCCCAACCGGGACAGTGTCTGCAGATACGCAGTATTTT,CASSPTGTVSADTQYF
few,TRBD1,TRBJ2-1,TRBV13,TGTGCCAGCAGCTTACGACAGGGGAGGATAAGGGGGCAGTTCTTC,CASSLRQGRIRGQFF
few,.,TRBJ1-4,TRBV15,TGTGCCACCAAGGCGGGGCAGGATAATGAAAAACTGTTTTTT,CATKAGQDNEKLFF
.,TRBD1,TRBJ1-4,TRBV4-1,TGCGCCAGCAGCCAATCCGATGATGACAGGGGACGTGAAAAACTGTTTTTT,CASSQSDDDRGREKLFF
few,.,TRBJ2-1,TRBV21-1,TGTGCCAGCAGCATGGAGGAAAATGAGCAGTTCTTC,CASSMEENEQFF